This T cell receptor beta chain was recovered during a study of breast tumors, draining lymph nodes, adjacent tissues. The lymph nodes were axillary draining lymph nodes from breast cancer patients. This clonotype was observed many times. Its antigen is not identified. Notes on the study in general: That most tumor T cells come from lymph nodes remained unproven. Tumor TCR diversity was below lymph nodes but above nontumor tissue.

Germline V gene sequence: CDR1 SGDLS, CDR2 YYNGEE. Trimming removed 1 base from V and 2 bases from J, with 6 bases in between. The CDR3 runs to 14 residues. In TCRdb, the multiplex PCR reads were re-called with MiXCR into one record per CDR3 protein. The sample consists of 200,000 or so distinct CDR3 sequences, approximately 33% of them appearing once. Specimen: axillary lymph node tissue. This sequence originates from a female donor with breast cancer. Some clones in this sample may be carry-over from other donors' samples. The chain recombines TRBV9 with TRBJ2-2; D gene unclear. This CDR3 is CASSVQTNTGELFF. The CDR3 DNA sequence: TGTGCCAGCAGCGTACAGACAAACACCGGGGAGCTGTTTTTT.